This T cell receptor beta chain was captured by sequencing in a study of blood T cell repertoires in COVID-19. At the level of the study: T cells, B-cell-depleted T cells, or PBMCs supplied cDNA or gDNA.

Trimming removed 3 bases from V and 0 bases from J, with 6 bases in between. Germline lookup yields CDR1 SGHVS and CDR2 FNYEAQ. The CDR3 spans 13 residues. Profiled with immunoSEQ multiplex PCR; TCRdb holds only in-frame clones, not every one. The sample has some 200,000 clones; about 79% are singletons. Sample: peripheral blood. The rearrangement uses TRBV7-6 and TRBJ2-7; D might be TRBD2 (5 bases). The TCR sequence derives from a human donor in a cohort sampled during active COVID-19. Written as DNA, the CDR3 is TGTGCCAGCAGCTTCGACTACTCCTACGAGCAGTACTTC. Encoded protein: CASSFDYSYEQYF.